This T cell receptor beta chain comes out of a study of blood T cell repertoires in COVID-19. In the study overall: The samples span acute and convalescent COVID-19 from the United States, Italy and Spain. From T cells, B-cell-depleted T cells, or PBMCs came the material, which was cDNA or gDNA.

Original processing methods: Amplification of reference gene primers provided the estimated nucleated cell counts. Generated by immunoSEQ multiplex PCR, the TCRdb table keeps only in-frame clones and is missing some. From that table come the V and J calls and clone size; the DNA was used to work out D and trimming. Of about 150,000 clones listed, about 80% were seen once; the top ten hold roughly 2.2%. V lost 4 bases and J 2 bases, leaving 14 bases between the germline ends. From germline, CDR1 is WSHSY and CDR2 SAAADI. The CDR3 totals 15 residues. The sample taken for sequencing was peripheral blood. This clonotype originated in a man aged 70-80 years with acute or convalescent COVID-19. J is TRBJ2-5 and V is TRBV10-2; tentatively, D is TRBD1 (6 bases). This CDR3 is CASSGQARGQETQYF. The CDR3 DNA follows: TGCGCCAGCAGTGGACAGGCGAGGGGTCAAGAGACCCAGTACTTC.